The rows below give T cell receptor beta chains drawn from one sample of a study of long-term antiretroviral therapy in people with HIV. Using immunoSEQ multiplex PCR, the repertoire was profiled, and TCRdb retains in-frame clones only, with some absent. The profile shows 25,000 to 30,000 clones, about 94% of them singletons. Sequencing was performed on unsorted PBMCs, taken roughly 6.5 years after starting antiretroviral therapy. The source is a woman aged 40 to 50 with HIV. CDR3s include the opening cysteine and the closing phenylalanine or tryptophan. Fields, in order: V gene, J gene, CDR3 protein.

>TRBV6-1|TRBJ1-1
CASSEILGTEAFF
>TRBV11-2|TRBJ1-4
CASSPGLVVLGGEKLFF
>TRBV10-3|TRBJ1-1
CAISESVWQGDTEAFF
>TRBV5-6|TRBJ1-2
CASSFTDRVSGYTF
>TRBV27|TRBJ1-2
CASSSGPIYGYTF
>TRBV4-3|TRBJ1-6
CASSQPAWKAGTGESPLHF
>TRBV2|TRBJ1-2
CASRDRVNYGYTF
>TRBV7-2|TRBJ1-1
CASSLATAGRSAEAFF
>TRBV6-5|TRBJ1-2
CASTAGGGFGYGYTF
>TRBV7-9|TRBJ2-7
CASSLAEGTPWEQYF
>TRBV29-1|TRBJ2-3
CSVFVTSTDTQYF
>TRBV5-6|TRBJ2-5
CASSLEGRDVETQYF
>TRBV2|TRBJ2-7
CASSDPGLYEQYF
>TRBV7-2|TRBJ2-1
CASSLAGTGSYNEQFF
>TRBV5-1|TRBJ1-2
CASSLDNYGYTF
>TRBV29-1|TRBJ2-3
CSVRRGAGDTQYF
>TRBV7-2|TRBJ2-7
CASSLTSGAYEQYF
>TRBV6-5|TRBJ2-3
CASSSPRLSTDTQYF
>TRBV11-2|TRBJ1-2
CASSLDIGAANYGYTF
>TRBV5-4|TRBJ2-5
CASSLVLGQETQYF
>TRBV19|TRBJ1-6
CASSAGSGQGRSPLHF
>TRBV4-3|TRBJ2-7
CASSQDRDPSAEQYF
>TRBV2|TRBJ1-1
CASSAGVRTEAFF
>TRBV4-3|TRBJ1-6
CASSQEPLQGGGSPLHF
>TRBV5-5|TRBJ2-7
CASSLRTDLSGEQYF
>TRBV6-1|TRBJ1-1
CASSRGDTEAFF
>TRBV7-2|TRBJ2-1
CASSFTSGGASNEQFF
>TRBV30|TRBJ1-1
CAWSVLGRGTEAFF
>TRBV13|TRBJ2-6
CASSPENGLSGANVLTF
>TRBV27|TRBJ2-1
CASSSGLAVGNEQFF
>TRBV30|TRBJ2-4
CAWSVPAELAKNIQYF
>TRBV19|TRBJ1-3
CASSTALPGISGNTIYF
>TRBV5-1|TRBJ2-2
CASSSQGSGTGELFF
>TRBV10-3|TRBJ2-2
CAISERGQGKGRTGELFF
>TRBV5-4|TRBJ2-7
CASSGARDRGNDEQYF
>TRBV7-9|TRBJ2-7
CASSLGIGVSYEQYF
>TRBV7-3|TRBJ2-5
CASSRDYGSAETQYF
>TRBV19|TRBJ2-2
CASGPGAGELFF
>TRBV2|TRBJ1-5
CASNQEGNQPQHF
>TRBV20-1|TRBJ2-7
CSAGQSYEQYF
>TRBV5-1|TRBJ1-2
CASSLAQGDNYGYTF
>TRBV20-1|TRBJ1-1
CSARENQEAFF
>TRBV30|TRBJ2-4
CAWSWRDSQLAKNIQYF
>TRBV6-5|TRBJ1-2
CASRLDRNYGYTF
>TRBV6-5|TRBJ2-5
CASSYLETQYF
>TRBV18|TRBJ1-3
CASSATGANSGNTIYF
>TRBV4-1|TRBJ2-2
CASSRGVTGELFF
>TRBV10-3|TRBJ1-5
CAISEIGRDQPQHF
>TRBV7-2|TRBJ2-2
CASSLRWDRENTGELFF
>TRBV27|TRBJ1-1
CASSLGQSNTEAFF
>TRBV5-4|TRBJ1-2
CASSSSTGGLYGYTF
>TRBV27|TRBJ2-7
CASSPRADSYEQYF
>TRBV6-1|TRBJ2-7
CASTAATGVTYEQYF
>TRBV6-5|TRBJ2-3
CASSYGGGAGDTQYF
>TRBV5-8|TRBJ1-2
CASSSRQGLIGSYGYTF
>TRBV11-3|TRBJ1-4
CASSQRTGANEKLFF
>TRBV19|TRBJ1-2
CASSIGGFNYGYTF
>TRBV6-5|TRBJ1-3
CASSSQGYGNTIYF
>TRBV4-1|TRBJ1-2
CASSQVEQETNYGYTF